This T cell receptor (beta chain) emerged from a study of blood T cells in healthy people across ages. Using a J-beta primer mix together with a sample-barcoded 5' primer, a second PCR was run for about 6 to 11 cycles. TCRdb called the 5' RACE reads again in MiXCR, with one record for every CDR3 protein. The sample records about 640,000 distinct CDR3 sequences, approximately 30% being singletons. Germline V gene data show CDR1 as SGHRS and CDR2 as YFSETQ. This CDR3 is 12 amino acids long. V was pared by 3 bases and J by 8 bases, with 9 bases between. This clonotype was seen repeatedly, ten times or more.

The sequencing input was blood. The receptor was isolated from a woman at least 80 years old in good health. V and J are TRBV5-1 and TRBJ2-1; no reliable D call. The CDR3 sequence is CASSSHRDEQFF. Written as DNA, the CDR3 is TGCGCCAGCAGCTCCCACCGGGATGAGCAGTTCTTC. The full variable domain, in which reference TRBV5-1 and TRBJ2-1 provide the parts outside the CDR3, is KAGVTQTPRYLIKTRGQQVTLSCSPISGHRSVSWYQQTPGQGLQFLFEYFSETQRNKGNFPGRFSGRQFSNSRSEMNVSTLELGDSALYLCASSSHRDEQFFGPGTRLTVL.